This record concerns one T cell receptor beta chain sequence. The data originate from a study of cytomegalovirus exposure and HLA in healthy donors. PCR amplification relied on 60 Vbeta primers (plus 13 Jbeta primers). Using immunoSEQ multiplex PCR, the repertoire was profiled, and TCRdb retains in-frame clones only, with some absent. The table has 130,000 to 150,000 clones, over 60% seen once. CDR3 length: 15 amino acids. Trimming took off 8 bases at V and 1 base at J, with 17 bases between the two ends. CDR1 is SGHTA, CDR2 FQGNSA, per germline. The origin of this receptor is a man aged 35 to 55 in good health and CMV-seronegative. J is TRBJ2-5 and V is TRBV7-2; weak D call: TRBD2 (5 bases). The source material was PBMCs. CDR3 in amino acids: CASQTAAGLQETQYF. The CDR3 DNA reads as TGTGCCAGCCAAACGGCGGCAGGACTCCAAGAGACCCAGTACTTC.